Below, one T cell receptor (beta chain) is given with its context. These data originate in a study of CD8+CD57+ T cells in acquired aplastic anemia. For the study at large: An average of around 11 million reads for CD4+ cells was obtained from healthy donors.

Per germline, CDR1 SNHLY and CDR2 FYNNEI. CDR3 size: 12 residues. For CDR3 and TCR beta VDJ profiling, genomic DNA was the template used. TCRdb recomputed calls from the reads with MiXCR, one row per CDR3 protein. The sample records about 190,000 distinct CDR3 sequences, around 59% being singletons. V usage is TRBV2 and J usage is TRBJ1-5, with D possibly TRBD1 on 6 matching bases. The sample was sorted CD4+, CD8+, or CD8+CD57+ T cells (not recorded which) from PBMCs. The source is a human donor in good health, serving as a control. The CDR3 nucleotides are TGTGCGATAAGGGGGGCGGATCAGCCCCAGCATTTT. Protein sequence: CAIRGADQPQHF.